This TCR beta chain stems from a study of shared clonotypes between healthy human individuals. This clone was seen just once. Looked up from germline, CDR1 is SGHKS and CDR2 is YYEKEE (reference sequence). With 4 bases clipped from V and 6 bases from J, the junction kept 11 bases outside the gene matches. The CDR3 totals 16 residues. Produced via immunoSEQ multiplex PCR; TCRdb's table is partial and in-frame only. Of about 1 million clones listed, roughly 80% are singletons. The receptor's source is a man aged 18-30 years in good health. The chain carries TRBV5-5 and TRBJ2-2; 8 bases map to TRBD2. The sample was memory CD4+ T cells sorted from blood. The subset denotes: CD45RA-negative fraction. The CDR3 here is CASSPFRTSLSGELFF. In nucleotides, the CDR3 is TGTGCCAGCAGCCCTTTCCGGACTAGCCTCTCCGGGGAGCTGTTTTTT.